These 13 T cell receptor beta chains were sequenced from one sample in a study of blood T cell repertoires in COVID-19. The repertoire was sequenced with immunoSEQ multiplex PCR; TCRdb's copy has only in-frame clones and lacks some. The sample includes roughly 97,000 clones, about 80% of them seen just once. The sequencing input was peripheral blood. Receptors originate from a man between 70 and 80 years old with acute or convalescent COVID-19.

V usage is TRBV7-9 and J usage is TRBJ1-5, with a weak D call TRBD1 (5 bases). There are 15 residues in the CDR3. Trimming shortened V by 2 bases and J by 1 base, and 9 bases separated the two germline ends. Germline CDR1 reads SEHNR; CDR2 reads FQNEAQ (reference sequence). CDR3 region: CASSLTGASNQPQHF. CDR3 nucleotide sequence: TGTGCCAGCAGCTTAACTGGGGCCAGCAATCAGCCCCAGCATTTT.

The rearrangement joins TRBV7-3 to TRBJ2-5; 7 bases are shared with TRBD1. The trim removed 5 bases at V and 0 bases at J, leaving 3 bases unmatched. There are 14 residues in the CDR3. From germline, CDR1 is SGHTA and CDR2 FQGTGA. CDR3 coding DNA: TGTGCCAGCAGCCCTGGGACAGACCAAGAGACCCAGTACTTC. Its translation is CASSPGTDQETQYF.

This rearrangement joins TRBV7-3 to TRBJ1-1, with D possibly matching TRBD1 (5 bases). The germline gives CDR1 SGHTA, CDR2 FQGTGA. The CDR3 runs to 15 residues. The V end lost 1 base, the J end lost 6 bases, and 15 bases lay between the germline ends. CDR3 loop: CASSLISGSSAEAFF. The CDR3 DNA is TGTGCCAGCAGCTTAATTTCAGGGTCTTCAGCTGAAGCTTTCTTT.

This CDR3 reads CASSFRLGANTEAFF. DNA for the CDR3: TGTGCCAGCAGCTTCCGCCTAGGGGCGAACACTGAAGCTTTCTTT. The chain joins TRBV7-9 to TRBJ1-1, with D possibly TRBD1 on 5 matching bases. Per the germline V gene, CDR1 is SEHNR and CDR2 is FQNEAQ (reference sequence). This CDR3 spans 15 amino acids. Trimming pared 3 bases from V and 1 base from J, leaving 12 bases between.

This sequence joins TRBV20-1 and TRBJ1-5; D may be TRBD1 (6 bases). Trimming removed 7 bases from V and 9 bases from J, with 13 bases in between. Germline-derived CDR1 and CDR2 are DFQATT and SNEGSKA (reference sequence). CDR3 length equals 11 residues. The CDR3 region is CSVPKGGPQHF. CDR3 bases: TGCAGTGTTCCCAAAGGGGGGCCCCAGCATTTT.

This sequence joins TRBV6-6 and TRBJ1-5; D is undetermined. V lost 5 bases, J lost 6 bases, and 11 bases lay in between. CDR3 length: 13 residues. Germline V CDR1 and CDR2: MNHNY, SVGAGI (reference sequence). The DNA of the CDR3 is TGTGCCAGCAGTCATCCGGGTAGTCAGCCCCAGCATTTT. As protein: CASSHPGSQPQHF.

This chain uses TRBV9 with TRBJ1-2; a possible D gene is TRBD1 (5 bases). The CDR3 covers 15 residues. Trimming left V 4 bases short and J 8 bases short, with 21 bases between. Per germline, CDR1 SGDLS and CDR2 YYNGEE. The CDR3 DNA is TGTGCCAGCAGCCCCCGGGGGAGACAAACAGAGGGCTACACCTTC. This sequence encodes CASSPRGRQTEGYTF.

This clone was seen once. The genes are TRBV3-1 (or the pseudogene TRBV3-2) and TRBJ2-1; TRBD2 agrees at 8 bases. The V and J ends lost 4 bases and 5 bases, in that order; junction bases with no gene match: 10. This CDR3 contains 16 residues. CDR1 is LGHDT and CDR2 is YNNKEL in the germline V gene (reference sequence). In DNA, the CDR3 is TGTGCCAGCAGCCCTCGAGCGGGAGTTTTCAACAATGAGCAGTTCTTC. It specifies CASSPRAGVFNNEQFF.

The V gene is TRBV2, the J gene TRBJ2-7; TRBD1 matches 10 bases. Germline CDR1 and CDR2: SNHLY and FYNNEI. CDR3 length: 14 amino acids. Trimming at V came to 6 bases and at J to 2 bases, leaving 4 bases not matched to a gene. Here the CDR3 reads CASSRDRGTYEQYF. CDR3 sequence (DNA): TGTGCCAGCAGCCGGGACAGGGGCACCTACGAGCAGTACTTC.

The chain links TRBV27 to TRBJ2-3; 11 bases match TRBD2. With V trimmed by 5 bases and J by 3 bases, 4 bases remained unmatched. The CDR3 is 15 residues long. CDR1 is MNHEY and CDR2 is SMNVEV in the germline V gene (reference sequence). CDR3 coding DNA: TGTGCCAGCAGTCTGGGACTAGCGGAGACAGATACGCAGTATTTT. Translating gives CASSLGLAETDTQYF.

The J gene is TRBJ1-6, the V gene TRBV12-3 or TRBV12-4; D unclear. With 6 bases removed from V and 7 bases from J, the gap between germline ends came to 10 bases. This CDR3 spans 13 amino acids. CDR3 in amino acids: CASSPSRNSPLHF. DNA for the CDR3: TGTGCCAGCAGCCCGTCGAGGAATTCACCCCTCCACTTT.

V gene TRBV7-3 combines with J gene TRBJ2-2; the match to TRBD2 covers 11 bases. V trimming: 5 bases; J trimming: 0 bases; junction bases outside the gene matches: 5. The germline V gene encodes CDR1 SGHTA and CDR2 FQGTGA. The CDR3 totals 17 residues. CDR3 in amino acids: CASSPPSGGTNTGELFF. The CDR3 nucleotides are TGTGCCAGCAGCCCTCCTAGCGGGGGGACGAACACCGGGGAGCTGTTTTTT.

Here the CDR3 DNA reads TGTGCCTGGATCCGCGGGGGGTTGTCCGGCTACACCTTC. This encodes CAWIRGGLSGYTF. J is TRBJ1-2 and V is TRBV30; D is possibly TRBD1 (5 bases). Trimming cost V 4 bases and J 8 bases, with 17 bases left between them. This CDR3 is built from 13 residues. The germline V gene encodes CDR1 GTSNPN and CDR2 SVGIG (reference sequence).